This TCR beta chain was identified in a study of blood T cell repertoires in COVID-19 (dated by TCRdb to 2018 to 2021). Background on the whole study: Samples from collaborators originated in the United States, Italy and Spain and spanned both the acute and convalescent phases of COVID-19. The sample metadata nearly always contained a de-identified subject ID, COVID-19 status, age in years and sex. Where HLA class I and class II types were available, the types were taken from metadata supplied by the sample provider, not from assay-based typing. The prospective study material was composed of cDNA or gDNA derived from T cells, B-cell-depleted T cells, or PBMCs. The samples were drawn from the first 160 participants of the ongoing ImmuneRACE study and from 1,254 subjects provided by 6 global collaborators. Deeply sampled blood TCRbeta repertoires from subjects exposed to, actively infected with, or recovered from COVID-19 were included in the dataset. The repertoires were released in a freely available public database meant as a resource for research on the immune response to SARS-CoV-2. The investigation overall reported the following: The quantity of clinical and demographic metadata differed by source and by participant and was supplied without curation.

This clone was seen a few times. Its cognate antigen has yet to be identified. No base quality values were provided; no much bigger clone lies one nucleotide off. Trimming removed 7 bases from V and 2 bases from J, leaving 20 bases between the germline ends. The CDR3 runs 15 amino acids, cysteine and phenylalanine included. Only CDR3 DNA is held: 45 bases, read in frame from base 1. From a lookup of the germline V gene (reference sequence), CDR1 and CDR2 are GTSNPN and SVGIG. TCRbeta CDR3 regions were amplified from genomic DNA by means of the immunoSEQ Assay, a bias-controlled multiplex PCR. The source study handled its data this way. The number of nucleated cells in each sample was estimated from the amplification of reference gene primers within the assay. To quantify the absolute abundance of each unique TCRbeta CDR3 rearrangement, sequence reads were collapsed and filtered. For each sample, productive Simpson clonality was calculated by taking the square root of Simpson's diversity index across productive rearrangements. The table was pulled from immuneACCESS by TCRdb, which kept in-frame rearrangements only. Such tables lose some clones; where checked, under half of the loss comes from unresolved V genes, and the rest has no known cause. V, J and clone size are taken as reported in that table, and D and trimming were inferred from the DNA itself. This sample comprises some 170,000 clones, around 76% of them detected only once. Roughly 9% of the sample belongs to the ten largest clones.

Each collaborating institution followed its own protocols to collect whole blood in K2EDTA tubes. For TCRbeta analysis, collaborator samples were shipped as frozen whole blood, as isolated PBMCs, or as DNA extracted from either sample type. This clonotype originated in a woman in her 70s with acute or convalescent COVID-19. Sequencing was done on a sample of peripheral blood. This sequence uses TRBV30 and TRBJ1-1; TRBD1 is a weak D gene call, 6 bases matching. The DNA sequence is as follows: TGTGCCTCCTTCCCTAATACAGGGAGAAACACTGAAGCTTTCTTT. This yields the protein CASFPNTGRNTEAFF.